The present TCR beta chain was sequenced within a study of T cell responses to AZD1222 COVID-19 vaccine. General study results and limits: Of spike-specific TCRs, nearly half reportedly target regions left unmutated in variants. Just five or six AZD1222 recipients were seropositive at baseline.

Clones were read by immunoSEQ multiplex PCR, and TCRdb kept only the in-frame ones, dropping some. The data show about 110,000 clones, roughly 92% seen once. With regard to this clone: Its specificity is unknown.

This clonotype was obtained from an adult who received the AZD1222 COVID-19 vaccine. The specimen comprised peripheral blood, sampled 28 days after the second AZD1222 dose.

CDR3 nucleotide sequence: TGTGCCAGCAGCCGTACGGGACAGAGCTCCTACGAGCAGTACTTC. Translation gives CASSRTGQSSYEQYF. The V call is TRBV14, the J call TRBJ2-7; TRBD1 matches 7 bases. Germline V lookup: CDR1 SGHDN, CDR2 FVKESK. CDR3 length equals 15 residues. V was clipped by 4 bases and J by 0 bases; unmatched bases: 6.